This T cell receptor beta chain was sequenced in a study of shared clonotypes between healthy human individuals. Study-level points and caveats: Generation probability values for non-shared clonotypes were lower than those for clonotypes shared by all four donors.

V shed 5 bases and J shed 5 bases, with 15 bases lying between them. Per the germline V gene, CDR1 is MDHEN and CDR2 is SYDVKM. The CDR3 covers 14 residues. In regard to this clone: Its matching antigen is unknown.

In the authors' workflow: Junction-only immunoSEQ data arrived without quality scores, meaning filtering differed. Clones were read by immunoSEQ multiplex PCR, and TCRdb kept only the in-frame ones, dropping some. That table is the source of V, J and clone size, and D and trimming were worked out from the DNA. Among 2,500,000 or so clones, about 92% were seen once, and the ten largest hold about 0.13%. The V and J genes are TRBV28 and TRBJ1-2; no reliable D call. The sample consisted of naive CD4+ T cells sorted from blood. Subset meaning: CD45RA+ positively selected. The clonotype originates from a man between 18 and 35 years old in good health. The CDR3 bases are TGTGCCAGCAGTATGTTGAGGGAATTGTATGGCTACACCTTC. Encoded protein: CASSMLRELYGYTF.